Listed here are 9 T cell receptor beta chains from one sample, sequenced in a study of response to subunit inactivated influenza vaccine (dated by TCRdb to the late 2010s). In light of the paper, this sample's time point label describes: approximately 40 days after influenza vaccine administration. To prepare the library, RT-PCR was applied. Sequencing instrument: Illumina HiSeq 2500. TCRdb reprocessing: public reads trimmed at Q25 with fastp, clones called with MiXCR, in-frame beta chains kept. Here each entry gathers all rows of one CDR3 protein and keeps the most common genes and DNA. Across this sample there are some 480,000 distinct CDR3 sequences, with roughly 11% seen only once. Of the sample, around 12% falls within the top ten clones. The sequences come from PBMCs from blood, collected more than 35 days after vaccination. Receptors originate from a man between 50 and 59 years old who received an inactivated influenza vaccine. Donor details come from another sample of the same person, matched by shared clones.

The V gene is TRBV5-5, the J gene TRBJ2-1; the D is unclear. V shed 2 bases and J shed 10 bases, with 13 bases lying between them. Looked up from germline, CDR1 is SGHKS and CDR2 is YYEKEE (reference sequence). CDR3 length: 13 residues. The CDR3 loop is CASSLRDPQEQFF. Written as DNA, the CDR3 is TGTGCCAGCAGCTTAAGAGACCCGCAAGAGCAGTTCTTC. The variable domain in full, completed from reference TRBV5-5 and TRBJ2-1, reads DAGVTQSPTHLIKTRGQQVTLRCSPISGHKSVSWYQQVLGQGPQFIFQYYEKEERGRGNFPDRFSARQFPNYSSELNVNALLLGDSALYLCASSLRDPQEQFFGPGTRLTVL.

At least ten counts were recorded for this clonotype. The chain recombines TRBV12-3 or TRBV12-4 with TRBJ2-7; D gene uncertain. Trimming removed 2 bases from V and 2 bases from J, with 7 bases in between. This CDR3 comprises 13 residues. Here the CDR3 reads CASSLSLAYEQYF. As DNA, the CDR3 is TGTGCCAGCAGTTTAAGTCTAGCCTACGAGCAGTACTTC.

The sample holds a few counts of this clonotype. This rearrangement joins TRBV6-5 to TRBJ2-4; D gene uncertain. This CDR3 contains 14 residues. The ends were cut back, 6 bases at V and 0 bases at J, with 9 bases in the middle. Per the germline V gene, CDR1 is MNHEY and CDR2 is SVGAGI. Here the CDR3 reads CASSYNLAKNIQYF. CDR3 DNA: TGTGCCAGCAGCTACAACCTAGCCAAAAACATTCAGTACTTC.

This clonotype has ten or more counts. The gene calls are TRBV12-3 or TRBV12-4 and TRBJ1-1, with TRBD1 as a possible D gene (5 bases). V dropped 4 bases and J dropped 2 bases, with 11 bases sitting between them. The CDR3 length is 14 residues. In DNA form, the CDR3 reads TGTGCCAGCAGTTGGGGCAGGAGCAACACTGAAGCTTTCTTT. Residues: CASSWGRSNTEAFF.

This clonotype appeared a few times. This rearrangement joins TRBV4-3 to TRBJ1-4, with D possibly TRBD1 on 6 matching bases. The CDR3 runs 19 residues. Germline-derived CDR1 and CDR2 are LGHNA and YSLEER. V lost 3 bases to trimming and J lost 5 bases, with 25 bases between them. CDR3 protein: CASSQYFAAPTGQNEKLFF. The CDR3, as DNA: TGCGCCAGCAGCCAGTACTTTGCCGCTCCGACAGGTCAAAATGAAAAACTGTTTTTT.

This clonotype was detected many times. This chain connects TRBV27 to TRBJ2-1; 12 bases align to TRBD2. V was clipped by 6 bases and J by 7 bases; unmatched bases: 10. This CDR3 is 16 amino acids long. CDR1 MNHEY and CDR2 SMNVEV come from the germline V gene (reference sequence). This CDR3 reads CASRDRLAGGRNEQFF. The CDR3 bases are TGTGCCAGCAGAGACCGGCTAGCGGGAGGGCGGAATGAGCAGTTCTTC.

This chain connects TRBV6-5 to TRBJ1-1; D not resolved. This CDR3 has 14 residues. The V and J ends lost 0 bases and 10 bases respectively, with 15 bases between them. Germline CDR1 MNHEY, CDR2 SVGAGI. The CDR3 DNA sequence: TGTGCCAGCAGTTACTCGATGGGGTCCCAAGGAGCTTTCTTT. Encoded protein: CASSYSMGSQGAFF.

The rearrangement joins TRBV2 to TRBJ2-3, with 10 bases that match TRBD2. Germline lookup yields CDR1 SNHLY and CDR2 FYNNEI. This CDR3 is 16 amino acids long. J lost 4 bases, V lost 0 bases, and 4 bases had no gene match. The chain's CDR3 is CASSEALLAGADTQYF. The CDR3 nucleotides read TGTGCCAGCAGTGAAGCTTTGCTAGCGGGGGCAGATACGCAGTATTTT.

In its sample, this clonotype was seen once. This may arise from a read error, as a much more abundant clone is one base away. CDR3: CASSSGDRVDEQYF. DNA for the CDR3: TGTGCCAGCAGCAGTGGGGACAGGGTGGACGAGCAGTACTTC. The chain employs TRBV2 and TRBJ2-7; TRBD1 matches at 9 bases. Germline V gene lookup returns CDR1 SNHLY and CDR2 FYNNEI. With 6 bases clipped from V and 5 bases from J, the junction kept 8 bases outside the gene matches. The CDR3 totals 14 residues.